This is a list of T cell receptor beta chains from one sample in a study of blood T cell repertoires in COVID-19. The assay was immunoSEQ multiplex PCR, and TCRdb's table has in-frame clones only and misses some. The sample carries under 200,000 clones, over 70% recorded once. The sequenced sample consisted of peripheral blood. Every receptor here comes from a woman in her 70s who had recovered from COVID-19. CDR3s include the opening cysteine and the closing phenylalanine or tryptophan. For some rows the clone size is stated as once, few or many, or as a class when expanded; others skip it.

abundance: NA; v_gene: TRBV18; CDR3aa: CASSPGQGGEQYF
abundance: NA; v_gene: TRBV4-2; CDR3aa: CASSQDRGTRGGRQYF
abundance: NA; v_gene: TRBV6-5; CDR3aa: CATKGGGEKLFF
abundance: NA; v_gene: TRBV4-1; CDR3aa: CASSPGRGLYGYTF
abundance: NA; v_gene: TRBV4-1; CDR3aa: CASSHPLAGTDRDEQFF
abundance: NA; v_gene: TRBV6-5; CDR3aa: CASSRGGGGEQYF
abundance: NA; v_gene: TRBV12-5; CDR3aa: CASGLESGRGGEQFF
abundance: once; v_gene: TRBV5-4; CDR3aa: CASSQQPQEDTQYF
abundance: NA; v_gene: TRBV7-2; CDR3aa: CASRPAGADPNYGYTF
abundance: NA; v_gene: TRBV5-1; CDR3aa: CASSLEGLEYNEQFF
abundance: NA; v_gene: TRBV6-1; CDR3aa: CASSDGRNTEAFF
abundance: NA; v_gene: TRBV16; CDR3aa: CASSQSGTRYNEQFF
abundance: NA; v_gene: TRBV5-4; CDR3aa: CASSLGHPPAYF
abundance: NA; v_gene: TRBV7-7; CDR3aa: CASSLRLGGNSYNEQFF
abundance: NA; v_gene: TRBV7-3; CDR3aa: CASSSLVPGELFF
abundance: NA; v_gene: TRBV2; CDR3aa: CASVGPRPMGTSGGPYQETQYF
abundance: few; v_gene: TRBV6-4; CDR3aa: CASSGAGVNTEAFF
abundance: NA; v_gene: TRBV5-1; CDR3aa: CASSQGTLGTEAFF
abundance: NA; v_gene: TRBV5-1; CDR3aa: CASSPRGWGIYEQYF
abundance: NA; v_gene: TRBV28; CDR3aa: CASTLTGVGNQPQHF
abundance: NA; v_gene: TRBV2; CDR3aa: CASSEGSGDLYEQYF
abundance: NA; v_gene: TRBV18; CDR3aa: CASSPPGSLARANNEQFF
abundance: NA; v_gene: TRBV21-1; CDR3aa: CASSKAFGTSSSYNEQFF
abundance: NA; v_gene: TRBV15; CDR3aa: CATSRDQFSYNEQFF
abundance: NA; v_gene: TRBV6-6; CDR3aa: CASSYVSEELYGYTF
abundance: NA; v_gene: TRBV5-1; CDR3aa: CASSSTGQGEWETQYF
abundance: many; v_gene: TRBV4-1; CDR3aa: CASSLDRVGEKLFF
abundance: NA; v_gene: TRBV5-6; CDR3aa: CASSSDSSSYNEQFF
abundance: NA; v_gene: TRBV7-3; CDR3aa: CASSLTGTSVSEQFF
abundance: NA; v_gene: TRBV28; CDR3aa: CASRRGGPRAIGYTF
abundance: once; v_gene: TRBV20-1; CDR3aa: CSARAENTIYF
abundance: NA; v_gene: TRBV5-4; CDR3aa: CASSLDGERRSPLHF
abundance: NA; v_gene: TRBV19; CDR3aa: CASTPSGGASYNEQFF
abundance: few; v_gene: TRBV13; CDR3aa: CASSIGDRDTGELFF
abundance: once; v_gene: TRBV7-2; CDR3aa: CASSPQGVGGYTF
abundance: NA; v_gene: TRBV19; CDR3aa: CASGVGGRYQETQYF
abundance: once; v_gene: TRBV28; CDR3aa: CASRLGQAYGYTF